These 10 T cell receptor beta chains came from one sample sequenced in a study of metastatic and nonmetastatic thyroid tumors. MiXCR was used by TCRdb to re-call the PCR reads. The sample contains some 86,000 clones, roughly an eighth of which appear only once. Each patient went into thyroid surgery without having received any treatment. Sequencing input: tumor tissue. The receptors were sampled from a female donor with papillary thyroid cancer or a benign thyroid nodule (not recorded which). Some clones in this sample may be carry-over from other donors' samples.

The sample holds a few counts of this clone. Given a much more abundant clone one base away, this may be a read error. The chain employs TRBV12-3 or TRBV12-4 and TRBJ2-1; TRBD1 might be the D (6 bases). The CDR3 covers 14 residues. Trimming cost V 5 bases and J 6 bases, with 14 bases left between them. The CDR3 DNA reads as TGTGCCAGCAGTACAGGGTGCCTAGGCAATGAGCAGTTCTTC. Amino acids: CASSTGCLGNEQFF.

A few counts support this clone. This may be a read error: a much more frequent sequence differs by one nucleotide. The chain carries TRBV19 and TRBJ2-3; D is unresolved. The CDR3 contains 13 residues. V was pared by 6 bases and J by 5 bases, with 12 bases between. CDR1 is LNHDA and CDR2 is SQIVND in the germline V gene (reference sequence). This chain's CDR3 is CASRPSLQDTQYF. As DNA, the CDR3 is TGTGCCAGTAGACCGAGCCTACAAGATACGCAGTATTTT.

This clone has ten or more counts. This sequence joins TRBV11-1 and TRBJ2-7; TRBD2 matches 10 bases. V was pared by 1 base and J by 3 bases, with 6 bases of the junction left unmatched. The germline V gene encodes CDR1 SGHAT and CDR2 FQDESV (reference sequence). The CDR3 spans 16 residues. CDR3 nucleotide sequence: TGTGCCAGCAGCTTAGATTTCCTAGCGGGAGACTACGAGCAGTACTTC. It is translated as CASSLDFLAGDYEQYF.

This clone was recorded a few times. The V gene is TRBV6-1, the J gene TRBJ2-7; D unclear. Germline CDR1 and CDR2: MNHNS and SASEGT. V gave up 4 bases and J gave up 4 bases, with 29 bases separating them. This CDR3 is 19 amino acids long. The CDR3 DNA follows: TGTGCCAGCAGTGGGAATCAAGGTCTTCCGTCGTTTGGAGTTTACGAGCAGTACTTC. Its protein is CASSGNQGLPSFGVYEQYF.

At least ten counts were recorded for this clone. The V call is TRBV5-6, the J call TRBJ2-7; D not resolved. Per germline, CDR1 SGHDT and CDR2 YYEEEE. V lost 1 base and J 4 bases, leaving 6 bases between the germline ends. The CDR3 runs 12 residues. CDR3 loop: CASSLLRYEQYF. CDR3 nucleotide sequence: TGTGCCAGCAGCTTGTTACGTTACGAGCAGTACTTC.

This clone was observed many times. The V call is TRBV7-9, the J call TRBJ2-1, with D perhaps given as TRBD1 or TRBD2 (8 bases each). V lost 5 bases to trimming and J lost 2 bases, with 16 bases between them. The CDR3 spans 16 residues. The germline V gene has CDR1 SEHNR and CDR2 FQNEAQ (reference sequence). The CDR3 spells CASSPGGGRTYNEQFF. CDR3 nucleotide sequence: TGTGCCAGCAGCCCAGGGGGCGGGAGGACCTACAATGAGCAGTTCTTC.

This clone has at least ten counts. The rearrangement joins TRBV6-1 to TRBJ1-2; 9 positions agree with TRBD1. The CDR3 is 13 amino acids. The germline V gene encodes CDR1 MNHNS and CDR2 SASEGT. With V trimmed by 7 bases and J by 2 bases, 2 bases remained unmatched. CDR3 amino acids: CASKGTGNYGYTF. The CDR3 coding sequence is TGTGCCAGCAAAGGGACAGGGAACTATGGCTACACCTTC.

This clone was detected many times. The chain is built from TRBV12-3 or TRBV12-4 and TRBJ2-5; 8 bases are a match to TRBD2. V lost 5 bases and J lost 1; bases outside the gene matches: 9. CDR3 length: 16 amino acids. CDR3 in amino acids: CASSERSGSGQETQYF. The DNA for the CDR3 is TGTGCCAGCAGTGAAAGGAGCGGGAGTGGCCAAGAGACCCAGTACTTC.

There are many counts of this clone. The rearrangement links TRBV12-3 or TRBV12-4 to TRBJ2-1, with TRBD2 matching over 7 bases. The ends lost 2 bases at V and 2 bases at J; junction bases unmatched: 0. CDR3 length: 14 residues. The CDR3 here is CASSLTSAYNEQFF. In DNA, the CDR3 is TGTGCCAGCAGTTTAACTAGCGCCTACAATGAGCAGTTCTTC.

This clone was seen repeatedly, ten times or more. The CDR3 protein is CAWNSIGYSPLHF. The CDR3 DNA sequence: TGTGCCTGGAATTCGATAGGATATTCACCCCTCCACTTT. The chain combines TRBV30 with TRBJ1-6; D uncertain. Deletions cut 4 bases from V and 8 bases from J, with 12 bases between. Germline assignment: CDR1 GTSNPN and CDR2 SVGIG (reference sequence). This CDR3 is built from 13 residues. The variable domain in full, with the rest retrieved from reference TRBV30 and TRBJ1-6, is SQTIHQWPATLVQPVGSPLSLECTVEGTSNPNLYWYRQAAGRGLQLLFYSVGIGQISSEVPQNLSASRPQDRQFILSSKKLLLSDSGFYLCAWNSIGYSPLHFGNGTRLTVT.